This TCR beta chain emerged from a study of T cells after yellow fever vaccination. Study-wide points: Among primary-vaccination clones, most reappeared after the booster, at approximately 97% for CD4 and about 90% for CD8. Just a small share of clonotypes turned up in the CD4 compartment as well as the CD8 compartment.

Regarding this clonotype: The target antigen is unknown.

The 5'RACE template-switching step produced TCR cDNA and added a universal primer site and UMIs. TCRdb re-derived calls from the 5' RACE reads in MiXCR, one entry per CDR3 protein. The sample lists hundreds of thousands of distinct CDR3 sequences; over 9% were seen once. This TCR derives from a man aged 30 to 39 who received the YFV17D yellow fever vaccine. The material was PBMCs, obtained on the day of the yellow fever booster vaccination.

The CDR3 bases are TGTGCCACCAGTGACCCCCGGGACATTGCCAATGAGCAGTTCTTC. Residues: CATSDPRDIANEQFF. V and J are TRBV24-1 and TRBJ2-1; D possibly corresponds to TRBD1 (6 bases). CDR3 length: 15 amino acids. V lost 4 bases, J lost 6 bases, and 15 bases lay in between. Germline CDR1 KGHDR, CDR2 SFDVKD.